This TCR beta chain emerged from a study of T cell responses to AZD1222 COVID-19 vaccine (dated by TCRdb to 2020 to 2022). In terms of the full investigation: A total of about 230 trial participants underwent TCR sequencing, of whom roughly 210 received two doses of AZD1222 and roughly 25 received two doses of the MenACWY control vaccine. Trial participants were enrolled into age subgroups of 18-55, 56-69 and 70-plus years, which contained about 160, 30 and 59 TCR-sequenced participants, respectively.

The CDR3 regions of human TCRbeta chains were subjected to immunosequencing. The study's processing was this. Repertoire TCRs were checked for matches against a reference library of SARS-CoV-2-specific TCRs that had been generated using the MIRA antigen-specificity platform. Breadth meant the fraction of unique TCRs that were SARS-CoV-2-associated, whereas depth meant the fraction of total T cells that were SARS-CoV-2-associated. Each spike-specific TCR was assigned to its reactive spike region and to a CD4 or CD8 class using the MIRA data. Log10-transformed breadth and depth values were compared by one-way ANOVA with Sidak's multiple comparisons tests. TCRdb obtained this table from immuneACCESS and retained in-frame rearrangements with V and J assigned. These tables miss some clones; where compared with another copy, unresolved V genes account for less than half of the shortfall, and the remainder is unexplained. V, J and clone size derive from that table, while D and trimming were established from the DNA sequence. Here the sample has 75,000 to 80,000 clones; 60% to 85% occur a single time. Together, the top ten hold 27% of the sample.

The time point label of this sample denotes: about 28 days (+/-7) after the second vaccine dose. The sample's treatment or condition label is to be understood as: meningococcal conjugate vaccine given as trial control. The vaccinee samples were drawn from two UK trials, COV001 and COV002, one of which was a single-blind randomized controlled phase 2/3 trial testing AZD1222 (ChAdOx1 nCoV-19) in healthy adults. For TCRbeta chain sequencing, PBMC samples were collected from trial participants at day 0 and at day 28 after the second dose. About this clone: Which antigen it targets is not known. Per-base qualities were not stored, and no clone one base away is much larger.

Findings and caveats that apply to the study as a whole: In the small 56-69-year group, the increase in depth fell short of significance, most likely because of low power. Nearly half of unique spike-specific TCRs reportedly recognized epitopes outside regions mutated in the B.1.351 and B.1.1.7 variants. After two AZD1222 doses, spike-specific TCR breadth and depth were significantly higher than at day 0 and than in MenACWY recipients. Participants were mostly white British and included more females than males, and it was suggested by the authors that clonal diversity may have been underestimated. Because no day 14 peak-response samples were available, the repertoires could be characterized only after the peak T cell response. Vaccine-associated CD4 TCRs spanned the whole spike protein, with dominant responses in regions 160-218 and 743-854. Only five or six AZD1222 recipients were SARS-CoV-2 seropositive at baseline, limiting conclusions about previously exposed vaccinees.

CDR1 MGHRA and CDR2 YSYEKL are derived from the germline V gene. The CDR3 has 14 amino acids, counting the end cysteine and phenylalanine. Here the CDR3 DNA is all that survives: 42 bases in frame from base 1. The germline ends are 7 bases apart after V is trimmed by 1 base and J by 3 bases. This TCR was sampled from an adult who received the MenACWY meningococcal vaccine as a control. This chain is built from TRBV4-1 and TRBJ1-5; no D segment can be confidently identified. The specimen comprised peripheral blood, sampled 28 days after the second dose of the MenACWY control vaccine. The sequence in DNA is TGCGCCAGCAGCCAAGTTGGGGTCAATCAGCCCCAGCATTTT. It encodes CASSQVGVNQPQHF.